This passage covers 22 T cell receptor beta chains from one sample sequenced in a study of blood T cell repertoires in COVID-19. Libraries were prepared by immunoSEQ multiplex PCR; TCRdb keeps only in-frame clonotypes and omits some of them. The table has approximately 250,000 clones, roughly 85% seen once. Sequences were obtained from PBMCs or T cells enriched from blood (not recorded which). The source of these receptors is a woman aged 45-60 years with acute COVID-19.

The V gene is TRBV19, the J gene TRBJ2-2; no clear D. With 2 bases removed from V and 0 bases from J, the gap between germline ends came to 7 bases. The CDR3 is 15 amino acids. Germline assignment: CDR1 LNHDA and CDR2 SQIVND (reference sequence). The CDR3 loop reads CASSIPAANTGELFF. CDR3 bases: TGTGCCAGTAGTATACCGGCGGCGAACACCGGGGAGCTGTTTTTT.

The rearrangement uses TRBV5-1 and TRBJ1-1; TRBD1 might be the D (6 bases). This CDR3 comprises 14 residues. Per germline, CDR1 SGHRS and CDR2 YFSETQ. Trimming took 3 bases from V and 6 from J, leaving 15 bases between them. The CDR3: CASSSRQVRAEAFF. As DNA, the CDR3 is TGCGCCAGCAGCTCCAGACAGGTGCGGGCTGAAGCTTTCTTT. The complete variable domain, with remaining parts taken from reference TRBV5-1 and TRBJ1-1, reads KAGVTQTPRYLIKTRGQQVTLSCSPISGHRSVSWYQQTPGQGLQFLFEYFSETQRNKGNFPGRFSGRQFSNSRSEMNVSTLELGDSALYLCASSSRQVRAEAFFGQGTRLTVV.

The chain is built from TRBV5-4 and TRBJ2-7; 8 nucleotides line up with TRBD2. CDR3 length equals 16 residues. The J segment lost 3 bases and the V segment lost 0 bases, leaving 8 bases of the junction unmatched. In germline, CDR1 is SGHNT, CDR2 YYREEE (reference sequence). The CDR3 nucleotides read TGTGCCAGCAGCTTGGGCCCACGGGCGGGGGGCTACGAGCAGTACTTC. It yields the protein CASSLGPRAGGYEQYF.

The chain uses TRBV7-9 and TRBJ2-3; TRBD1 matches 10 bases. From germline, CDR1 is SEHNR and CDR2 FQNEAQ (reference sequence). J lost 3 bases, V lost 2 bases, and 5 bases had no gene match. This CDR3 spans 16 amino acids. The CDR3 protein is CASSLSGQGLTDTQYF. CDR3 DNA sequence: TGTGCCAGCAGCTTATCGGGACAGGGGTTGACAGATACGCAGTATTTT.

This sequence joins TRBV6-5 and TRBJ1-2, with 8 positions matching TRBD1. The germline V gene encodes CDR1 MNHEY and CDR2 SVGAGI. The ends lost 2 bases at V and 4 bases at J; junction bases unmatched: 6. The CDR3 consists of 15 residues. This CDR3 is CASSYGTGGTYGYTF. The CDR3 coding sequence is TGTGCCAGCAGTTACGGGACAGGCGGGACCTATGGCTACACCTTC.

The chain recombines TRBV5-8 with TRBJ1-4, with D maybe TRBD1 (6 bases). CDR3 length: 15 amino acids. Trimming took off 2 bases at V and 8 bases at J, with 16 bases between the two ends. Germline values: CDR1 SGHTS, CDR2 YDEGEE. CDR3 in DNA: TGTGCCAGCAGCTTAGGGGGACGTCGTAAGGAAAAACTGTTTTTT. This gives the protein CASSLGGRRKEKLFF.

This chain joins TRBV5-1 and TRBJ1-4; 8 bases align to TRBD1. This CDR3 is 18 amino acids long. In germline, CDR1 is SGHRS, CDR2 YFSETQ. Losses at the gene ends were 7 bases for V and 7 bases for J; bases not matched to a gene: 21. The CDR3 nucleotides read TGCGCCAGCTCGCCTTCGGACAGGGTTGTGGAGAAGGGTGAAAAACTGTTTTTT. It specifies CASSPSDRVVEKGEKLFF.

The chain has TRBV5-1 and TRBJ2-3; perhaps TRBD2 as D (6 bases). V was pared by 4 bases and J by 5 bases, with 20 bases between. Germline lookup yields CDR1 SGHRS and CDR2 YFSETQ. There are 16 residues in the CDR3. CDR3 sequence reads: CASSPSRDSSGDTQYF. In DNA, the CDR3 is TGCGCCAGCAGCCCCTCCCGGGACTCTTCGGGAGATACGCAGTATTTT.

This chain joins TRBV6-1 and TRBJ2-1, with TRBD2 matching over 8 bases. The CDR3 is made up of 16 amino acids. Germline lookup yields CDR1 MNHNS and CDR2 SASEGT. Trimming took 4 bases from V and 7 from J; bases not matched to a gene: 12. The CDR3 reads CASSASGGLSSNEQFF. The DNA for the CDR3 is TGTGCCAGCAGTGCGTCGGGGGGGCTCTCTAGTAATGAGCAGTTCTTC.

The chain uses TRBV9 and TRBJ1-2; 9 bases agree with TRBD1. Germline CDR1 reads SGDLS; CDR2 reads YYNGEE. Trimming took 1 base from V and 7 from J; bases not matched to a gene: 8. The CDR3 sequence is 15 residues long. The CDR3 DNA reads TGTGCCAGCAGCGTAAACTCCGGGACAGGGATTGGCTACACCTTC. Its translation is CASSVNSGTGIGYTF.

The J gene is TRBJ2-7, the V gene TRBV27; 8 bases line up with TRBD1. CDR3 size: 13 residues. V was pared by 2 bases and J by 5 bases, with 2 bases of the junction left unmatched. Per germline, CDR1 MNHEY and CDR2 SMNVEV (reference sequence). This CDR3 reads CASSLNRGNEQYF. CDR3 in DNA: TGTGCCAGCAGTTTAAACAGGGGGAACGAGCAGTACTTC.

The rearrangement uses TRBV7-2 and TRBJ1-1; maybe TRBD1 (5 bases). The CDR3 length is 13 residues. Trimming pared 4 bases from V and 4 bases from J, leaving 10 bases between. Germline CDR1 is SGHTA and CDR2 is FQGNSA. In DNA, the CDR3 is TGTGCCAGCAGCTCCTGGGGGGTCACTGAAGCTTTCTTT. Translation gives CASSSWGVTEAFF. The full variable domain, rest sourced from reference TRBV7-2 and TRBJ1-1, is GAGVSQSPSNKVTEKGKDVELRCDPISGHTALYWYRQSLGQGLEFLIYFQGNSAPDKSGLPSDRFSAERTGGSVSTLTIQRTQQEDSAVYLCASSSWGVTEAFFGQGTRLTVV.

This chain links TRBV12-5 with TRBJ1-6, with 8 bases lining up with TRBD1. This CDR3 region has 18 residues. Germline CDR1 reads LGHNT; CDR2 reads FRNRAP. Unmatched junction bases numbered 12, after V lost 4 bases and J lost 4 bases. This CDR3 reads CASGSPQGAAKYNSPLHF. CDR3 nucleotides: TGTGCTAGTGGTTCGCCTCAGGGGGCGGCGAAATATAATTCACCCCTCCACTTT.

This clone was counted between two and nine times. J is TRBJ2-5 and V is TRBV4-1, with 12 bases matching TRBD2. Trimming at V came to 4 bases and at J to 4 bases, leaving 7 bases not matched to a gene. The CDR3 is made up of 16 amino acids. Germline CDR1 and CDR2: MGHRA and YSYEKL. The CDR3 region is CASSPSGGAFGETQYF. In DNA form, the CDR3 reads TGCGCCAGCAGCCCTAGCGGGGGGGCCTTTGGAGAGACCCAGTACTTC.

This rearrangement joins TRBV12-3 or TRBV12-4 to TRBJ1-1; D unclear. Trimming pared 3 bases from V and 2 bases from J, leaving 7 bases between. This CDR3 comprises 13 residues. This chain's CDR3 is CASSFPFNTEAFF. CDR3 DNA sequence: TGTGCCAGCAGTTTCCCGTTTAACACTGAAGCTTTCTTT.

The chain employs TRBV7-8 and TRBJ1-6; TRBD1 aligns across 7 bases. Losses at the gene ends were 5 bases for V and 0 bases for J; bases not matched to a gene: 10. The CDR3 is 18 residues long. Germline-derived CDR1 and CDR2 are SGHVS and FQNEAQ. The CDR3 nucleotides read TGTGCCAGCAGCCGACCGGGACAGATTAGCTCCTATAATTCACCCCTCCACTTT. This translates into CASSRPGQISSYNSPLHF.

The J gene is TRBJ1-1, the V gene TRBV5-1, with D possibly being TRBD1 (5 bases). V was shortened by 6 bases and J by 5 bases, with 17 bases between the two germline ends. Looked up from germline, CDR1 is SGHRS and CDR2 is YFSETQ. The CDR3 runs to 14 residues. Here the CDR3 reads CASTGRRRGTEAFF. In nucleotides, the CDR3 is TGCGCCAGCACCGGGCGCCGAAGGGGAACTGAAGCTTTCTTT.

The rearrangement uses TRBV19 and TRBJ1-5; D not resolved. Germline values: CDR1 LNHDA, CDR2 SQIVND (reference sequence). The germline V and J ends were trimmed by 3 bases and 7 bases, with 13 bases remaining between them. There are 14 residues in the CDR3. The DNA for the CDR3 is TGTGCCAGTAGTATCGTTCGGGGTGGCCAGCCCCAGCATTTT. Protein: CASSIVRGGQPQHF.

The rearrangement links TRBV7-8 to TRBJ1-1, with D maybe TRBD1 (5 bases). Trimming pared 5 bases from V and 1 base from J, leaving 14 bases between. This CDR3 spans 15 amino acids. CDR1 is SGHVS, CDR2 FQNEAQ, per germline. The CDR3 region is CASSPPGGSNTEAFF. The CDR3 DNA reads TGTGCCAGCAGCCCCCCGGGGGGGTCGAACACTGAAGCTTTCTTT.

This clone was counted once. The sample contains more than one DNA sequence encoding this CDR3. The V and J genes are TRBV6-5 and TRBJ1-2, with 8 bases aligning to TRBD1. The V and J ends lost 6 bases and 0 bases, in that order; junction bases with no gene match: 6. Germline loops: CDR1 MNHEY, CDR2 SVGAGI. The length of the CDR3 is 15 residues. The CDR3 DNA reads as TGTGCCAGCAGGGACAGGGCGGGAGCTAACTATGGCTACACCTTC. Protein sequence: CASRDRAGANYGYTF.

The rearrangement links TRBV6-5 to TRBJ1-5; 8 bases are shared with TRBD1. The V gene's germline CDR1 is MNHEY and CDR2 SVGAGI. With 6 bases clipped from V and 9 bases from J, the junction kept 13 bases outside the gene matches. The CDR3 has 15 residues. The CDR3 reads CASRKDRAARGPQHF. In DNA, the CDR3 is TGTGCCAGCAGAAAGGACAGGGCAGCCCGAGGGCCCCAGCATTTT.

This chain links TRBV20-1 with TRBJ2-1, with TRBD1 matching over 9 bases. Germline V gives CDR1 DFQATT, CDR2 SNEGSKA (reference sequence). The CDR3 length is 17 residues. J was trimmed by 4 bases and V by 3 bases; bases with no gene match: 13. This CDR3 reads CSASSGTGFSRYNEQFF. CDR3 sequence (DNA): TGCAGTGCTAGTTCCGGGACAGGGTTTTCACGGTACAATGAGCAGTTCTTC.